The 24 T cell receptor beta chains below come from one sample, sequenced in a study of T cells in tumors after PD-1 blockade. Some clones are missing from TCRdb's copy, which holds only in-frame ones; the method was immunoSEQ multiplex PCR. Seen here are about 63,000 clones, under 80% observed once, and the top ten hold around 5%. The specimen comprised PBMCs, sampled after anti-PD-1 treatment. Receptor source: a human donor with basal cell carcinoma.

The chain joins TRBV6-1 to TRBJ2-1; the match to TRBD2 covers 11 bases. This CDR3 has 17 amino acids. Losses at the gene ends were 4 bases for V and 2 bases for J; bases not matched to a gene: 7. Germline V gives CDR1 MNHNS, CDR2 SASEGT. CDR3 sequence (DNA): TGTGCCAGCAGTGTCCTTTTAGCGGGAGGGCCCTACAATGAGCAGTTCTTC. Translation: CASSVLLAGGPYNEQFF.

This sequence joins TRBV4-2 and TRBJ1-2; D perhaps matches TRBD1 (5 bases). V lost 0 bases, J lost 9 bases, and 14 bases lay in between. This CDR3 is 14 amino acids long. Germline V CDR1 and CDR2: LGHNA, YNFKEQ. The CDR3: CASSQEGQGTSYTF. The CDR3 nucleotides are TGTGCCAGCAGCCAAGAGGGGCAGGGTACTAGCTACACCTTC.

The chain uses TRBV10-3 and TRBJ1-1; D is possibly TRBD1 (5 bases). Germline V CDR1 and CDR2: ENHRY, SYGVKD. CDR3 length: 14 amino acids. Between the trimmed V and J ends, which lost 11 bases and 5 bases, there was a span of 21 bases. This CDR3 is CASKLGPQGTEAFF. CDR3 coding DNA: TGTGCCTCAAAGTTGGGACCCCAAGGAACTGAAGCTTTCTTT.

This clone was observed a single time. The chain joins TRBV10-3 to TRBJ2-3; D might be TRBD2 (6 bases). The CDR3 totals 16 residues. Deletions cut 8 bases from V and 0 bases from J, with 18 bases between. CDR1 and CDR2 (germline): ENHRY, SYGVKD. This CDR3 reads CAIGGTAATSTDTQYF. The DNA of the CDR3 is TGTGCCATCGGGGGGACGGCTGCAACTAGCACAGATACGCAGTATTTT.

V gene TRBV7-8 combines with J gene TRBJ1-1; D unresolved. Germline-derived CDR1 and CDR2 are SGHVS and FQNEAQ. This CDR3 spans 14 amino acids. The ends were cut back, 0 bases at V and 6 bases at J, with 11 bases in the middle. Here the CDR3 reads CASSLAEGRSEAFF. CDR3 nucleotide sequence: TGTGCCAGCAGCTTAGCGGAGGGTAGGTCTGAAGCTTTCTTT.

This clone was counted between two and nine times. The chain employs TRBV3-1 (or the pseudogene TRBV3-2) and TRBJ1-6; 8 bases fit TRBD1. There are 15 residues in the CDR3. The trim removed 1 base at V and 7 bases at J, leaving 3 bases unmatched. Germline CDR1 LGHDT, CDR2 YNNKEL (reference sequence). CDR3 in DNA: TGTGCCAGCAGCCAAGTGAGGACAGGGAATTCACCCCTCCACTTT. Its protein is CASSQVRTGNSPLHF.

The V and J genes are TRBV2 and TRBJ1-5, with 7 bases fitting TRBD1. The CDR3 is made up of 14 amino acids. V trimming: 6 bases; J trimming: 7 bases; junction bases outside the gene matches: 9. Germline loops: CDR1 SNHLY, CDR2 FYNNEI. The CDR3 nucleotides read TGTGCCAGCAGCCCTCGGGACAGAAAGCAGCCCCAGCATTTT. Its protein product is CASSPRDRKQPQHF.

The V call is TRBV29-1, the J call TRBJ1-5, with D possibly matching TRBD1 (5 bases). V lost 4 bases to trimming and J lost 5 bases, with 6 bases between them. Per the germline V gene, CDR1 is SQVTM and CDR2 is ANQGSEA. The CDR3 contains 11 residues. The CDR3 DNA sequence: TGCAGCGTTGTGGGGCATCAGCCCCAGCATTTT. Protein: CSVVGHQPQHF. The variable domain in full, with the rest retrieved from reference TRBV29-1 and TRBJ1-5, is SAVISQKPSRDICQRGTSLTIQCQVDSQVTMMFWYRQQPGQSLTLIATANQGSEATYESGFVIDKFPISRPNLTFSTLTVSNMSPEDSSIYLCSVVGHQPQHFGDGTRLSIL.

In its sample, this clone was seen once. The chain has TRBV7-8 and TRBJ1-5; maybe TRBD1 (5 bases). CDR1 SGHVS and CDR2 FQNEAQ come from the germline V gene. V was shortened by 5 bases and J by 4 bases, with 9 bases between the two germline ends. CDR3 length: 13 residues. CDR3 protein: CASSRGGNQPQHF. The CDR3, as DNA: TGTGCCAGCAGCCGGGGGGGGAATCAGCCCCAGCATTTT.

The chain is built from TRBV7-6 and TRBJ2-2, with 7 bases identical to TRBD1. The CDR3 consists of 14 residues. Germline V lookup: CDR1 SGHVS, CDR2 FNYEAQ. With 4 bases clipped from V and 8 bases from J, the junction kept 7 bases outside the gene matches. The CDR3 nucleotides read TGTGCCAGCAGCTCCCTGAGGGGGCCAGGGGAGCTGTTTTTT. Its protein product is CASSSLRGPGELFF.

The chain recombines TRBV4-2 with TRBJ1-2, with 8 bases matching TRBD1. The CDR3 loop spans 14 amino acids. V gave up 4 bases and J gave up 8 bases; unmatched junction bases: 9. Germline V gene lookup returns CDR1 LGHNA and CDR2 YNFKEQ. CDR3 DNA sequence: TGTGCCAGCAGCCGTTCATCAGGGGGCCGGGGCTACACCTTC. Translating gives CASSRSSGGRGYTF.

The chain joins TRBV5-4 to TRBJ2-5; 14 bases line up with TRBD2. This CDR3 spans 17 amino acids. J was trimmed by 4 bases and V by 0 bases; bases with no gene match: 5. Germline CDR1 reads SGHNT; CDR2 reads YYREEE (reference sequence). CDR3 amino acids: CASSLGFGLAGGETQYF. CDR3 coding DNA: TGTGCCAGCAGCTTGGGATTTGGACTAGCGGGGGGAGAGACCCAGTACTTC.

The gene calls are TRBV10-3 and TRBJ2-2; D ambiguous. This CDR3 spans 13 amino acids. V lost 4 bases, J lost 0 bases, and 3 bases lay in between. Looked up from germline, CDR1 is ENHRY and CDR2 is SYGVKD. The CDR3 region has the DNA TGTGCCATCAGTGTCTCGAACACCGGGGAGCTGTTTTTT. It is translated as CAISVSNTGELFF.

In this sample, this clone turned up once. The CDR3 loop reads CASSTGARNTGELFF. CDR3 sequence (DNA): TGTGCCAGCAGCACAGGGGCCCGGAACACCGGGGAGCTGTTTTTT. The rearrangement joins TRBV11-3 to TRBJ2-2; 7 bases match TRBD1. V dropped 5 bases and J dropped 1; count of bases not matched to a gene: 4. CDR3 size: 15 residues. CDR1 and CDR2 (germline): SGHNT, YENEEA.

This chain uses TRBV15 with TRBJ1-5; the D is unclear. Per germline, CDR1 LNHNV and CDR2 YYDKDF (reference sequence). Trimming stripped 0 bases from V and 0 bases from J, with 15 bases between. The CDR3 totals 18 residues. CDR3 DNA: TGTGCCACCAGCAGAGATCCGGGGAGGACCTTTAGCAATCAGCCCCAGCATTTT. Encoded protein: CATSRDPGRTFSNQPQHF.

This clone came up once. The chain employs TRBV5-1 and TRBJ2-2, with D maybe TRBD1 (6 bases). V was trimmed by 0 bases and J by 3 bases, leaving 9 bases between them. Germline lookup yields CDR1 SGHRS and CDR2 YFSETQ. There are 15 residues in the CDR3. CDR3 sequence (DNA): TGCGCCAGCAGCTTGGAAGGGGGACACACCGGGGAGCTGTTTTTT. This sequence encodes CASSLEGGHTGELFF.

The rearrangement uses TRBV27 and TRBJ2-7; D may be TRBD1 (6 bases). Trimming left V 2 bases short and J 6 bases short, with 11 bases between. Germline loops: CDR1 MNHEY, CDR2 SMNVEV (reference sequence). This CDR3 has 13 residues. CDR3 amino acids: CASSLQLRGEQYF. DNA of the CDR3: TGTGCCAGCAGTTTACAGCTCAGGGGCGAGCAGTACTTC.

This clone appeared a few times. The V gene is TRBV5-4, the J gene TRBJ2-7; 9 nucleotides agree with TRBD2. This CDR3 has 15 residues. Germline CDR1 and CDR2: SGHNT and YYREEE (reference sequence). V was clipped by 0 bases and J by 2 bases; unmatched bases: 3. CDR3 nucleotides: TGTGCCAGCAGCTTGGGGGGACTAGCCACCTACGAGCAGTACTTC. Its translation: CASSLGGLATYEQYF.

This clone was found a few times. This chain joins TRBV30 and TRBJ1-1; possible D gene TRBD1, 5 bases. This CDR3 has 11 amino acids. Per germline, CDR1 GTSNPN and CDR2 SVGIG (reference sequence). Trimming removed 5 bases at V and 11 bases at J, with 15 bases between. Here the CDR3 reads CAWSEGTFAFF. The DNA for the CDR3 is TGTGCCTGGTCGGAAGGGACTTTTGCTTTCTTT.

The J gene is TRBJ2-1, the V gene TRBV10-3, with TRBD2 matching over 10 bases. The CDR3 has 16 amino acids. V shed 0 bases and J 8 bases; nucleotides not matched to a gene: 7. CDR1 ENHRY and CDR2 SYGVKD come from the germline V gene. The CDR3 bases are TGTGCCATCAGTGAGTCCTCAAGCGGGGGGGTCTATGAGCAGTTCTTC. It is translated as CAISESSSGGVYEQFF.

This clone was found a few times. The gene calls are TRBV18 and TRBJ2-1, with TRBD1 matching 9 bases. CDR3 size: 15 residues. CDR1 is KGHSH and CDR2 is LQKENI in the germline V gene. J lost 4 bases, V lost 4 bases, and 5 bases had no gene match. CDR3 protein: CASSRGTGFYNEQFF. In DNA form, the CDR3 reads TGTGCCAGCTCACGGGGGACAGGGTTTTACAATGAGCAGTTCTTC. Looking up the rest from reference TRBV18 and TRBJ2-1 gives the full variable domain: NAGVMQNPRHLVRRRGQEARLRCSPMKGHSHVYWYRQLPEEGLKFMVYLQKENIIDESGMPKERFSAEFPKEGPSILRIQQVVRGDSAAYFCASSRGTGFYNEQFFGPGTRLTVL.

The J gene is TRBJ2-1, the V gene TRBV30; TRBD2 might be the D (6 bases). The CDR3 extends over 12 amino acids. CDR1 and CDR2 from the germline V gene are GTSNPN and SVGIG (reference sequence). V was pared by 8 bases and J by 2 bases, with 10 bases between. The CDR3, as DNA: TGTGCCCGGGCGGGACCCTACAATGAGCAGTTCTTC. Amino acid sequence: CARAGPYNEQFF.

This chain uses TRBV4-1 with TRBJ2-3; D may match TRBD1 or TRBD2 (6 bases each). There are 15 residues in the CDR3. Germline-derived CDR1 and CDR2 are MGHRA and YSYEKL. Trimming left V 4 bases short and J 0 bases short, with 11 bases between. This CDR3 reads CASSLWGASTDTQYF. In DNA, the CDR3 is TGCGCCAGCAGCCTTTGGGGGGCGAGCACAGATACGCAGTATTTT.

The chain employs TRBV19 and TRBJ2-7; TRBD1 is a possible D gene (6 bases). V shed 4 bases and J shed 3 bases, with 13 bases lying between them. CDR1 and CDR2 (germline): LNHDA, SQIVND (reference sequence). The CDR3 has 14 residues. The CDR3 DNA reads TGTGCCAGTAGTACGACAGGTATCGGCTACGAGCAGTACTTC. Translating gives CASSTTGIGYEQYF.